Described below is a single T cell receptor beta chain sequence and its context. This specimen comes from a study of a mutant IDH1 vaccine in newly diagnosed glioma. Assay used: immunoSEQ multiplex PCR; TCRdb lists only in-frame clones, some missing. The data contain 90,000 to 95,000 clones, approximately 83% of them seen just once; the ten biggest clones take up roughly 7.1%. The time point is: baseline, week 1 (first vaccination visit). This sample's treatment: pre-vaccination baseline after standard-of-care therapy. Germline loops: CDR1 ENHRY, CDR2 SYGVKD. With V trimmed by 8 bases and J by 4 bases, 5 bases remained unmatched. CDR3 size: 13 residues.

The sample consisted of PBMCs, taken from a glioma patient treated with radiotherapy, temozolomide or both. The receptor's source is a woman aged 45-65 years with glioma. The rearrangement uses TRBV10-3 and TRBJ1-1; 9 bases agree with TRBD1. The CDR3 DNA follows: TGTGCCATCGGGACAGGGTATCCCACTGAAGCTTTCTTT. Translation: CAIGTGYPTEAFF.